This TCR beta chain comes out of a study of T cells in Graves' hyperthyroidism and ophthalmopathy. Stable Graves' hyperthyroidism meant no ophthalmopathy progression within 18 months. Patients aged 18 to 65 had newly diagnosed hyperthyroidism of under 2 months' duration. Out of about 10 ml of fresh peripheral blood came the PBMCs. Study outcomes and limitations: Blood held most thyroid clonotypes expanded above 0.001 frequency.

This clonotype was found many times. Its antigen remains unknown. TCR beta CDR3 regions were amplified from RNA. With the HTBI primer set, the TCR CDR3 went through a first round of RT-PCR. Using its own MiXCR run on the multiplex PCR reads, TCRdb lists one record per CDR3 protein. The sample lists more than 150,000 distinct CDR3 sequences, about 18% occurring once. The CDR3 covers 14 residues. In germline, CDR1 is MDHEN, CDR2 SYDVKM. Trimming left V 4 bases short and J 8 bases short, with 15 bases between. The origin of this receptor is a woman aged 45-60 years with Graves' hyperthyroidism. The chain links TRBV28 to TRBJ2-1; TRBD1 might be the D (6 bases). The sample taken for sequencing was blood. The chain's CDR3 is CASSSTGTIDEQFF. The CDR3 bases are TGTGCCAGCAGTTCGACCGGGACAATCGATGAGCAGTTCTTC.